This T cell receptor (beta chain) was documented in a study of blood T cell repertoires in COVID-19. On the study more broadly: Whether acute or convalescent, the COVID-19 samples came from the United States, Italy and Spain. T cells, B-cell-depleted T cells, or PBMCs provided the cDNA or gDNA that served as material.

Per the authors' pipeline: The assay estimated nucleated cells by amplifying reference gene primers. Sequencing used immunoSEQ multiplex PCR; TCRdb keeps in-frame clones, though not all of them. V and J calls and clone size are those listed in that table; D and trimming were worked out from the DNA. The sample includes about 200,000 clones, roughly nine tenths of them seen just once. CDR1 is MNHEY and CDR2 is SVGAGI in the germline V gene. The CDR3 totals 15 residues. The ends were cut back, 5 bases at V and 0 bases at J, with 11 bases in the middle. The TCR originated in a woman in her forties or fifties with acute or convalescent COVID-19. The chain employs TRBV6-5 and TRBJ1-5; a possible D gene is TRBD1 (6 bases). The sequenced sample was peripheral blood. The CDR3 loop is CASSPGHHSNQPQHF. CDR3 DNA sequence: TGTGCCAGCAGTCCGGGACATCATAGCAATCAGCCCCAGCATTTT.